The T cell receptor beta chain described here comes from a study of identical twins (TCRdb year 2016). Background for the entire study: The study deep-sequenced TCR alpha and beta repertoires from monozygotic twins, unrelated adults of various ages and cord blood to test whether fetal clonotypes persist. To rule out contamination, the twin experiments were replicated at different times with different library preparation protocols. The paper as a whole reports these results and caveats: A weaker excess of twin sharing was found in beta out-of-frame sequences because the signal-to-noise ratio was lowered by fewer shared sequences. Fewer insertions were carried by abundant cord blood beta clonotypes, a similar but weaker trend appeared in young adult naive repertoires, and no such trend appeared in memory repertoires. Recombination models systematically underestimated out-of-frame TCR alpha sharing in monozygotic twins but agreed with sharing between unrelated individuals. Compared with coincidental sharing between unrelated individuals, out-of-frame TCR alpha sequences shared between twins had an excess of sequences with low generation probability. Invariant T cells such as MAIT and iNKT could partly confound zero-insertion analyses, although diverse VJ usage argued against such confounding for most clonotypes. Because the same donors could not be followed over many years, the conclusions relied on cross-sectional statistical analysis.

In this sample, this clonotype turned up many times. It has no known antigen specificity. No quality values exist for individual bases; no much larger clone is one base distant. Receptors were amplified or captured by 5' RACE. The data were produced on an Illumina HiSeq 2000. A universal primer binding site was added through template switching, and the final cDNA carried a unique molecular identifier so that TCR cDNA molecules could be counted accurately. Specific primers in the conserved constant-segment region were used to synthesize first-strand cDNA for the TCR alpha and beta chains. Each cDNA library was double barcoded, with a SMART-Mk sample barcode plus Illumina barcodes, to control for contamination. TruSeq adapter sequences, together with Illumina sample barcodes, were added in two successive PCR steps. The Illumina HiSeq platform was used with custom primers to sequence TCR alpha and beta cDNA libraries. In the authors' own workflow: MiGEC was used to process raw reads and extract unique molecular identifiers, and MiXCR was used to find CDR3 positions. Recombination models were inferred per individual with the repgenHMM and IGoR tools using an EM algorithm. The analysis of shared clonotypes was done with the tcR package in R, with sharing normalized by the product of cloneset sizes. To study raw recombination free of thymic and clonal selection effects, out-of-frame nonproductive sequences were analyzed. In TCRdb, the public reads were trimmed at Q25 with fastp and aligned with MiXCR, with productive beta chains retained. Each CDR3 protein gets just one entry, which takes the most common genes and DNA from the rows behind it. For this entry, the V and J calls and clone size follow TCRdb and not the study's own pipeline. Across this sample there are about 570,000 distinct CDR3 sequences, with just under 10% seen only once. The ten largest clones capture under 3.5% of the sample.

Compared with germline, V lacks 6 bases and J lacks 2 bases; bases without a gene match: 9. The CDR3 has 16 amino acids, counting the end cysteine and phenylalanine. The retained sequence is limited to the CDR3, 48 bases, with the frame set at the first base. Via the germline V gene, CDR1 is MNHNS and CDR2 SASEGT. Only healthy Caucasian donors were included. The twin cohort comprised three pairs of female monozygotic twins, all aged roughly 18 to 30 years. RNA for TCR libraries was isolated from peripheral blood mononuclear cells. These data are also associated with another study on yellow fever vaccine responses in identical twins. Per the second study: According to the authors, in identical twins the way T cells responded to vaccination appeared partly convergent and partly personalized. Focusing on identical twins, the study followed the T cell clones that responded to the vaccine, and did so with precision.

Sequences were obtained from PBMCs. Here the chain combines TRBV6-1 and TRBJ2-2; the junction holds 7 bases that match TRBD2. This receptor was obtained from a woman younger than 30 in good health. In nucleotide form, the sequence is TGTGCCAGCAGGGTGCGCCGGGACTACAACACCGGGGAGCTGTTTTTT. Translated, it gives CASRVRRDYNTGELFF.